One sample yielded the 5 T cell receptor beta chains listed below, sequenced in a study of blood T cell repertoires in COVID-19. Measured with immunoSEQ multiplex PCR; TCRdb has only the in-frame clones, and not every one. Seen here are about 140,000 clones, over 75% observed once, and the top ten hold over 9.5%. The sequencing sample was made of peripheral blood. Every receptor here comes from a man aged 55 to 69 with active or convalescent COVID-19.

This chain links TRBV10-3 with TRBJ2-1, with D maybe TRBD2 (6 bases). Germline-derived CDR1 and CDR2 are ENHRY and SYGVKD. This CDR3 contains 15 residues. The ends were cut back, 6 bases at V and 4 bases at J, with 16 bases in the middle. CDR3 sequence reads: CAISPGGSGYNEQFF. The DNA of the CDR3 is TGTGCCATCAGCCCCGGGGGATCGGGTTACAATGAGCAGTTCTTC.

This rearrangement joins TRBV28 to TRBJ2-1; TRBD2 aligns across 7 bases. The V segment lost 8 bases and the J segment 0 bases; nucleotides outside the gene matches: 4. The CDR3 extends over 14 amino acids. Germline V gene lookup returns CDR1 MDHEN and CDR2 SYDVKM. The CDR3 loop is CASQAGSSYNEQFF. CDR3 in DNA: TGTGCCAGCCAAGCGGGGAGCTCCTACAATGAGCAGTTCTTC.

This clone was observed once. The same CDR3 is also encoded by other DNA sequences in this sample. V is TRBV5-1 and J is TRBJ1-4; 8 bases are a match to TRBD1. The germline gives CDR1 SGHRS, CDR2 YFSETQ. V was pared by 0 bases and J by 5 bases, with 3 bases of the junction left unmatched. This CDR3 is built from 15 residues. CDR3 region: CASSLEGQENEKLFF. The CDR3, as DNA: TGCGCCAGCAGCTTGGAGGGACAGGAGAATGAAAAACTGTTTTTT.

This clone was counted only a few times. The chain couples TRBV27 to TRBJ2-6, with a tentative D call TRBD2 (5 bases). CDR1 MNHEY and CDR2 SMNVEV come from the germline V gene (reference sequence). This CDR3 region has 16 residues. V lost 4 bases and J 0 bases, leaving 10 bases between the germline ends. The CDR3, as DNA: TGTGCCAGCAGTTCCCGGGGAATCTCTGGGGCCAACGTCCTGACTTTC. As protein: CASSSRGISGANVLTF.

This clone was detected only once. The CDR3 DNA follows: TGTGCCAGCAGCCTTGGACTAGCTTACAATGAGCAGTTCTTC. Its protein product is CASSLGLAYNEQFF. The chain links TRBV6-5 to TRBJ2-1, with 8 positions matching TRBD2. There are 14 residues in the CDR3. Trimming took 6 bases from V and 4 from J; bases not matched to a gene: 5. The germline V gene has CDR1 MNHEY and CDR2 SVGAGI.